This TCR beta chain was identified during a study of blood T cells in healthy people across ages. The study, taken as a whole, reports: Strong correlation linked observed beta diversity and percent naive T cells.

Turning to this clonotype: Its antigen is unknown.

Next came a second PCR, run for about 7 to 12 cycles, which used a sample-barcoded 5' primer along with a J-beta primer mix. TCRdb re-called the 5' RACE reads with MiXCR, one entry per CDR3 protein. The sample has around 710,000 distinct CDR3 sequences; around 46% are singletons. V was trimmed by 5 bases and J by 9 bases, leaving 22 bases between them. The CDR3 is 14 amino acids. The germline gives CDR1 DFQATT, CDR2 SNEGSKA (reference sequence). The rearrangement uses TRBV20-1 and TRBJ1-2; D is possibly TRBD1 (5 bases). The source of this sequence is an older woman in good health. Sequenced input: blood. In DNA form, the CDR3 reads TGCAGTGCTCCACATGGGACGCACGACGAGCGCTACACCTTC. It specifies CSAPHGTHDERYTF.